The 24 T cell receptor beta chains below come from one sample, sequenced in a study of cytomegalovirus exposure and HLA in healthy donors. 60 Vbeta and 13 Jbeta primers were used in PCR. The assay was immunoSEQ multiplex PCR, and TCRdb's table has in-frame clones only and misses some. The sample lists 150,000 to 200,000 clones, about 75% occurring once. Material for sequencing was PBMCs. The receptors shown here come from a young man in good health and CMV-seropositive.

CDR3 residues: CSASSQGTWTEAFF. In DNA form, the CDR3 reads TGCAGCGCGTCCTCCCAGGGGACGTGGACTGAAGCTTTCTTT. The chain has TRBV29-1 and TRBJ1-1, with D maybe TRBD1 (6 bases). The V and J ends lost 7 bases and 5 bases respectively, with 20 bases between them. There are 14 residues in the CDR3. The V gene's germline CDR1 is SQVTM and CDR2 ANQGSEA.

The DNA for the CDR3 is TGTGCCACCAGCAGAGATAGACAGTACTATGGCTACACCTTC. Amino acid sequence: CATSRDRQYYGYTF. J is TRBJ1-2 and V is TRBV15; tentative D call: TRBD1 (5 bases). V was cut by 0 bases and J by 3 bases, with 8 bases left in between. This CDR3 is 14 amino acids long. Germline V gene sequence: CDR1 LNHNV, CDR2 YYDKDF (reference sequence).

The V gene is TRBV6-1, the J gene TRBJ2-7; 7 bases map to TRBD1. J gave up 2 bases and V 5 bases, and 6 bases lay outside the gene matches. Germline assignment: CDR1 MNHNS and CDR2 SASEGT. The CDR3 covers 14 residues. The CDR3 DNA is TGTGCCAGCAGTATCCGGGACAGCACCTACGAGCAGTACTTC. It yields the protein CASSIRDSTYEQYF.

This rearrangement joins TRBV30 to TRBJ2-7; 8 bases map to TRBD1. With V trimmed by 6 bases and J by 1 base, 5 bases remained unmatched. The germline gives CDR1 GTSNPN, CDR2 SVGIG (reference sequence). The CDR3 spans 13 residues. As DNA, the CDR3 is TGTGCCTGTACCCGGGACAGGTCCTACGAGCAGTACTTC. Its protein product is CACTRDRSYEQYF.

This clone was seen a handful of times. The rearrangement links TRBV5-6 to TRBJ1-4; D call uncertain. CDR1 is SGHDT and CDR2 is YYEEEE in the germline V gene. This CDR3 has 12 amino acids. Trimming stripped 0 bases from V and 8 bases from J, with 5 bases between. This chain's CDR3 is CASSLEEEKLFF. For the CDR3, the DNA is TGTGCCAGCAGCTTGGAGGAGGAAAAACTGTTTTTT.

J is TRBJ2-7 and V is TRBV4-1; possible D gene TRBD2, 5 bases. V was shortened by 8 bases and J by 3 bases, with 23 bases between the two germline ends. Germline V CDR1 and CDR2: MGHRA, YSYEKL. CDR3 length equals 16 residues. The CDR3 bases are TGCGCCAGCGGCATCCCTTACTACCCTGGAGGCTACGAGCAGTACTTC. It specifies CASGIPYYPGGYEQYF.

The chain couples TRBV6-5 to TRBJ2-1; D not certain. Germline V gene lookup returns CDR1 MNHEY and CDR2 SVGAGI. With 2 bases removed from V and 4 bases from J, the gap between germline ends came to 15 bases. The CDR3 loop spans 16 amino acids. The CDR3 protein is CASSYAFQTRYNEQFF. For the CDR3, the DNA is TGTGCCAGCAGTTACGCCTTCCAGACACGTTACAATGAGCAGTTCTTC.

This chain links TRBV6-5 with TRBJ1-1, with D perhaps TRBD1 (6 bases). Trimming stripped 6 bases from V and 2 bases from J, with 10 bases between. The germline CDR1 and CDR2 sequences are MNHEY and SVGAGI. The CDR3 covers 13 residues. CDR3 sequence (DNA): TGTGCCAGCAGGGGACACAGCAACACTGAAGCTTTCTTT. This translates into CASRGHSNTEAFF.

This clone was picked up a small number of times. Here the CDR3 reads CASSKGQCGYTF. The DNA of the CDR3 is TGTGCCAGCAGTAAGGGACAGTGTGGCTACACCTTC. The chain carries TRBV28 and TRBJ1-2; 7 nucleotides align to TRBD1. CDR3 length equals 12 residues. The V and J ends lost 5 bases and 7 bases, in that order; junction bases with no gene match: 4. The germline CDR1 and CDR2 sequences are MDHEN and SYDVKM.

The gene calls are TRBV7-9 and TRBJ1-5, with a possible D match to TRBD1 (6 bases). The V gene lost 5 bases and the J gene lost 3 bases, with 11 bases spanning the gap. The CDR3 consists of 14 residues. Germline loops: CDR1 SEHNR, CDR2 FQNEAQ (reference sequence). CDR3 in DNA: TGTGCCAGCAGCCCTCGGACAGCCAATCAGCCCCAGCATTTT. Translated, it gives CASSPRTANQPQHF.

The chain has TRBV7-9 and TRBJ2-5, with D maybe TRBD1 (6 bases). The J call could be wrong; TRBJ2-7 is a better fit for the DNA end. CDR1 and CDR2 from the germline V gene are SEHNR and FQNEAQ (reference sequence). The CDR3 is 14 amino acids. CDR3 region: CASSSVDSIHEQYF. The CDR3 bases are TGTGCCAGCAGCTCGGTGGACAGTATCCACGAGCAGTACTTC.

This clone has only one observation. The chain employs TRBV28 and TRBJ1-2; D gene ambiguous. Between the trimmed V and J ends, which lost 4 bases and 0 bases, there was a span of 9 bases. The CDR3 covers 14 residues. Germline CDR1 reads MDHEN; CDR2 reads SYDVKM. In nucleotides, the CDR3 is TGTGCCAGCAGTTCACCCACGGCTAACTATGGCTACACCTTC. This sequence encodes CASSSPTANYGYTF.

This chain uses TRBV19 with TRBJ1-1, with D uncertain. The CDR3 totals 11 residues. V lost 6 bases and J lost 6, with 8 bases in between. Germline CDR1 and CDR2: LNHDA and SQIVND (reference sequence). The CDR3 coding sequence is TGTGCCAGTAGGAAGTTAGCTGAAGCTTTCTTT. It is translated as CASRKLAEAFF.

This chain uses TRBV7-6 with TRBJ2-3; D is undetermined. Germline lookup yields CDR1 SGHVS and CDR2 FNYEAQ. This CDR3 has 14 amino acids. Trimming stripped 1 base from V and 1 base from J, with 6 bases between. DNA for the CDR3: TGTGCCAGCAGCTTAGTCACAGGCACAGATACGCAGTATTTT. Translation gives CASSLVTGTDTQYF.

This clone was counted only a few times. The DNA for the CDR3 is TGTGCCAGCAGCCAAGCAGGAAGGATCTCCTACGAGCAGTACTTC. Protein: CASSQAGRISYEQYF. The rearrangement joins TRBV14 to TRBJ2-5; D is uncertain. The DNA end lines up better with TRBJ2-7; the J call may be wrong. Germline lookup yields CDR1 SGHDN and CDR2 FVKESK. This CDR3 has 15 residues.

The genes are TRBV6-1 and TRBJ2-6, with TRBD1 as a possible D gene (6 bases). V was shortened by 4 bases and J by 1 base, with 17 bases between the two germline ends. The CDR3 length is 18 residues. CDR1 is MNHNS, CDR2 SASEGT, per germline. CDR3 nucleotides: TGTGCCAGCAGTGGAGAGGGCAGGGGAGTTTCTGGGGCCAACGTCCTGACTTTC. Translation: CASSGEGRGVSGANVLTF.

The V call is TRBV6-1, the J call TRBJ1-1; no reliable D call. The V gene lost 0 bases and the J gene lost 8 bases, with 16 bases spanning the gap. The germline V gene has CDR1 MNHNS and CDR2 SASEGT. This CDR3 has 15 residues. The CDR3 here is CASSEASPRSQEAFF. CDR3 in DNA: TGTGCCAGCAGTGAAGCGTCACCCCGGAGCCAAGAAGCTTTCTTT.

Remarks on this clone: Other DNA sequences in the sample encode the same CDR3. The genes are TRBV30 and TRBJ2-1; D perhaps matches TRBD2 (5 bases). The CDR3 is 17 residues long. Trimming left V 5 bases short and J 0 bases short, with 20 bases between. CDR1 GTSNPN and CDR2 SVGIG come from the germline V gene (reference sequence). CDR3 nucleotide sequence: TGTGCCTGGCGGGCATCCCCCGGGAAGAGCTCCTACAATGAGCAGTTCTTC. Translating gives CAWRASPGKSSYNEQFF.

CDR3 sequence: CASSTSPKVRGGTQYF. CDR3 nucleotides: TGTGCCAGCAGCACCTCTCCGAAAGTCCGCGGTGGGACCCAGTACTTC. The gene calls are TRBV7-2 and TRBJ2-5, with unresolved D. The CDR3 runs to 16 residues. The germline V gene encodes CDR1 SGHTA and CDR2 FQGNSA. Trimming cost V 5 bases and J 7 bases, with 23 bases left between them.

V usage is TRBV27 and J usage is TRBJ2-7; tentatively, D is TRBD2 (5 bases). V was cut by 2 bases and J by 4 bases, with 15 bases left in between. Germline loops: CDR1 MNHEY, CDR2 SMNVEV (reference sequence). The CDR3 length is 15 residues. CDR3 amino acids: CASSLDGGSGYEQYF. DNA for the CDR3: TGTGCCAGCAGTTTAGACGGCGGGTCGGGGTACGAGCAGTACTTC.

The sample holds a few counts of this clone. The CDR3 here is CASSAREGFQETQYF. CDR3 DNA: TGTGCCAGCAGCGCCAGGGAGGGGTTCCAAGAGACCCAGTACTTC. The chain carries TRBV9 and TRBJ2-5, with 7 positions matching TRBD2. CDR1 and CDR2 (germline): SGDLS, YYNGEE. Trimming at V came to 3 bases and at J to 1 base, leaving 6 bases not matched to a gene. CDR3 length equals 15 residues.

CDR3 in amino acids: CASRQGYEQYF. The CDR3 nucleotides read TGTGCCAGCAGGCAGGGCTACGAGCAGTACTTC. The chain employs TRBV6-1 and TRBJ2-7; D perhaps matches TRBD1 (5 bases). Germline V gives CDR1 MNHNS, CDR2 SASEGT. The CDR3 is 11 amino acids. V lost 6 bases, J lost 3 bases, and 6 bases lay in between.

Concerning this clone itself: Other DNA sequences in the same sample also yield this CDR3. This sequence joins TRBV9 and TRBJ2-3, with unresolved D. The germline V and J ends were trimmed by 1 base and 2 bases, with 5 bases remaining between them. CDR1 and CDR2 from the germline V gene are SGDLS and YYNGEE. The CDR3 spans 13 residues. The CDR3 is CASSVSLTDTQYF. The CDR3 bases are TGTGCCAGCAGCGTATCTCTCACAGATACGCAGTATTTT.

A few counts support this clone. This chain connects TRBV10-3 to TRBJ2-1; D might be TRBD2 (6 bases). The CDR3 runs 15 residues. The V gene lost 4 bases and the J gene lost 0 bases, with 10 bases spanning the gap. Germline-derived CDR1 and CDR2 are ENHRY and SYGVKD. CDR3 loop: CAISVGGTSYNEQFF. CDR3 coding DNA: TGTGCCATCAGTGTTGGCGGGACCTCCTACAATGAGCAGTTCTTC.